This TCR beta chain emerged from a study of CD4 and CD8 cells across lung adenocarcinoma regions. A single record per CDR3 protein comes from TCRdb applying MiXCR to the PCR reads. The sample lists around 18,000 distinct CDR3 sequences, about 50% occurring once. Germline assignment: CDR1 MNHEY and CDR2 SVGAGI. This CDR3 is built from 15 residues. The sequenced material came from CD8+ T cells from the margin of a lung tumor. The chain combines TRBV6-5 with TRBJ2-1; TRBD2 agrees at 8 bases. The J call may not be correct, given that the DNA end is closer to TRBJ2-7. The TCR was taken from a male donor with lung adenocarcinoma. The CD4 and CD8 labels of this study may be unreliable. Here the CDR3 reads CASSLGLEGPDEQYF. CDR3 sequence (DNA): TGTGCCAGCAGTTTGGGACTAGAGGGCCCCGACGAGCAGTACTTC.